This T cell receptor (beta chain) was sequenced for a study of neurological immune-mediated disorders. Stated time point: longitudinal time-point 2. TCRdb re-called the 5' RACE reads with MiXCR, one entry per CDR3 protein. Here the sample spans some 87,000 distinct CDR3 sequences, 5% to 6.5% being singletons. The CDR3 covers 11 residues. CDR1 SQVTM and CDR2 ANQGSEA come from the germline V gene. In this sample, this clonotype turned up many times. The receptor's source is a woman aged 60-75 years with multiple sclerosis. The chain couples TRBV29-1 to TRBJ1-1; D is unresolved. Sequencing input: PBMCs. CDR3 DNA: TGCAGAGGTCAGGCGCGGACTGAAGCTTTCTTT. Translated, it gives CRGQARTEAFF.